The rows below give T cell receptor beta chains drawn from one sample of a study of cytomegalovirus exposure and HLA in healthy donors. Repertoires were generated with immunoSEQ multiplex PCR, while TCRdb's copy carries only in-frame clones and drops some. There are 150,000 to 200,000 clones in the sample; 90% to 97% occur only once, and about 0.89% lies in the top ten. The specimen sequenced was PBMCs. Receptor source: a woman aged 18-29 years in good health and CMV-seronegative. Both conserved end residues are part of each CDR3. The D gene is left open where the match is weak. Not every row has a clone size; where given, it reads once, few, many or a size class.

D gene: TRBD2
V gene: TRBV5-1
J gene: TRBJ2-1
clone size: .
CDR3 protein: CASSLEGTSGSIEQFF
CDR3 DNA: TGCGCCAGCAGCTTGGAAGGGACTAGCGGTTCCATTGAGCAGTTCTTC

D gene: .
V gene: TRBV29-1
J gene: TRBJ1-3
clone size: once
CDR3 protein: CSVEDSGVGNTIYF
CDR3 DNA: TGCAGCGTTGAAGACTCAGGGGTCGGAAACACCATATATTTT

D gene: .
V gene: TRBV6-1
J gene: TRBJ1-1
clone size: .
CDR3 protein: CASSDHSRGREAFF
CDR3 DNA: TGTGCCAGCAGTGACCACTCGCGGGGCCGTGAAGCTTTCTTT

D gene: .
V gene: TRBV5-1
J gene: TRBJ2-3
clone size: .
CDR3 protein: CASSPGPRGDTQYF
CDR3 DNA: TGCGCCAGCAGCCCGGGACCCCGGGGGGATACGCAGTATTTT

D gene: .
V gene: TRBV28
J gene: TRBJ1-5
clone size: .
CDR3 protein: CASSLGGARWNQPQHF
CDR3 DNA: TGTGCCAGCAGTTTAGGGGGGGCGCGTTGGAATCAGCCCCAGCATTTT

D gene: .
V gene: TRBV2
J gene: TRBJ1-5
clone size: .
CDR3 protein: CASKGGLLSNQPQHF
CDR3 DNA: TGTGCCAGCAAAGGTGGGCTCTTAAGCAATCAGCCCCAGCATTTT

D gene: .
V gene: TRBV4-2
J gene: TRBJ2-3
clone size: .
CDR3 protein: CASSQVGASTDTQYF
CDR3 DNA: TGTGCCAGCAGCCAAGTAGGGGCCAGCACAGATACGCAGTATTTT

D gene: .
V gene: TRBV2
J gene: TRBJ2-1
clone size: .
CDR3 protein: CASSGDRNNEQFF
CDR3 DNA: TGTGCCAGCAGCGGAGACAGGAACAATGAGCAGTTCTTC

D gene: TRBD1
V gene: TRBV19
J gene: TRBJ1-2
clone size: .
CDR3 protein: CASSTSDRVGGYTF
CDR3 DNA: TGTGCCAGTAGTACTTCGGACAGGGTGGGTGGCTACACCTTC

D gene: TRBD1
V gene: TRBV25-1
J gene: TRBJ2-5
clone size: .
CDR3 protein: CASGRTGGGETQYF
CDR3 DNA: TGTGCCAGCGGCAGGACAGGGGGCGGAGAGACCCAGTACTTC

D gene: .
V gene: TRBV7-9
J gene: TRBJ2-2
clone size: .
CDR3 protein: CASRLADGGELFF
CDR3 DNA: TGTGCCAGCAGGCTAGCCGATGGCGGGGAGCTGTTTTTT

D gene: .
V gene: TRBV19
J gene: TRBJ1-1
clone size: .
CDR3 protein: CASRVAGDFGGEAFF
CDR3 DNA: TGTGCCAGTAGAGTTGCAGGGGATTTCGGCGGTGAAGCTTTCTTT

D gene: TRBD2
V gene: TRBV6-1
J gene: TRBJ2-7
clone size: .
CDR3 protein: CASEAGVPYEQYF
CDR3 DNA: TGTGCCAGCGAAGCGGGGGTCCCCTACGAGCAGTACTTC

D gene: .
V gene: TRBV5-1
J gene: TRBJ2-7
clone size: .
CDR3 protein: CASSLTVSYEQYF
CDR3 DNA: TGCGCCAGCAGCTTGACAGTCTCCTACGAGCAGTACTTC

D gene: TRBD2
V gene: TRBV9
J gene: TRBJ2-1
clone size: .
CDR3 protein: CASSVGAGGPNEQFF
CDR3 DNA: TGTGCCAGCAGCGTAGGAGCGGGGGGCCCGAATGAGCAGTTCTTC

D gene: TRBD1
V gene: TRBV6-1
J gene: TRBJ2-7
clone size: .
CDR3 protein: CASRIGTGSYEQYF
CDR3 DNA: TGTGCCAGCAGGATCGGGACAGGGAGTTACGAGCAGTACTTC

D gene: .
V gene: TRBV15
J gene: TRBJ1-1
clone size: .
CDR3 protein: CATSRNLGPATEAFF
CDR3 DNA: TGTGCCACCAGCAGAAACTTGGGCCCCGCCACTGAAGCTTTCTTT

D gene: TRBD2
V gene: TRBV9
J gene: TRBJ2-2
clone size: .
CDR3 protein: CASSVPRTSEPNTGELFF
CDR3 DNA: TGTGCCAGCAGCGTACCCCGGACTAGCGAGCCTAACACCGGGGAGCTGTTTTTT

D gene: TRBD1
V gene: TRBV29-1
J gene: TRBJ1-2
clone size: .
CDR3 protein: CSGLSQQGNYGYTF
CDR3 DNA: TGCAGCGGCCTGAGCCAACAGGGGAACTATGGCTACACCTTC

D gene: TRBD2
V gene: TRBV15
J gene: TRBJ2-5
clone size: .
CDR3 protein: CATSRGTSGGMETQYF
CDR3 DNA: TGTGCCACCAGCAGAGGAACTAGCGGGGGCATGGAGACCCAGTACTTC

D gene: .
V gene: TRBV19
J gene: TRBJ2-2
clone size: .
CDR3 protein: CASSIDTGIYTGELFF
CDR3 DNA: TGTGCCAGTAGTATAGATACAGGGATATACACCGGGGAGCTGTTTTTT

D gene: TRBD1
V gene: TRBV5-4
J gene: TRBJ1-1
clone size: .
CDR3 protein: CASSRTGEAFF
CDR3 DNA: TGTGCCAGCAGCCGGACAGGTGAAGCTTTCTTT